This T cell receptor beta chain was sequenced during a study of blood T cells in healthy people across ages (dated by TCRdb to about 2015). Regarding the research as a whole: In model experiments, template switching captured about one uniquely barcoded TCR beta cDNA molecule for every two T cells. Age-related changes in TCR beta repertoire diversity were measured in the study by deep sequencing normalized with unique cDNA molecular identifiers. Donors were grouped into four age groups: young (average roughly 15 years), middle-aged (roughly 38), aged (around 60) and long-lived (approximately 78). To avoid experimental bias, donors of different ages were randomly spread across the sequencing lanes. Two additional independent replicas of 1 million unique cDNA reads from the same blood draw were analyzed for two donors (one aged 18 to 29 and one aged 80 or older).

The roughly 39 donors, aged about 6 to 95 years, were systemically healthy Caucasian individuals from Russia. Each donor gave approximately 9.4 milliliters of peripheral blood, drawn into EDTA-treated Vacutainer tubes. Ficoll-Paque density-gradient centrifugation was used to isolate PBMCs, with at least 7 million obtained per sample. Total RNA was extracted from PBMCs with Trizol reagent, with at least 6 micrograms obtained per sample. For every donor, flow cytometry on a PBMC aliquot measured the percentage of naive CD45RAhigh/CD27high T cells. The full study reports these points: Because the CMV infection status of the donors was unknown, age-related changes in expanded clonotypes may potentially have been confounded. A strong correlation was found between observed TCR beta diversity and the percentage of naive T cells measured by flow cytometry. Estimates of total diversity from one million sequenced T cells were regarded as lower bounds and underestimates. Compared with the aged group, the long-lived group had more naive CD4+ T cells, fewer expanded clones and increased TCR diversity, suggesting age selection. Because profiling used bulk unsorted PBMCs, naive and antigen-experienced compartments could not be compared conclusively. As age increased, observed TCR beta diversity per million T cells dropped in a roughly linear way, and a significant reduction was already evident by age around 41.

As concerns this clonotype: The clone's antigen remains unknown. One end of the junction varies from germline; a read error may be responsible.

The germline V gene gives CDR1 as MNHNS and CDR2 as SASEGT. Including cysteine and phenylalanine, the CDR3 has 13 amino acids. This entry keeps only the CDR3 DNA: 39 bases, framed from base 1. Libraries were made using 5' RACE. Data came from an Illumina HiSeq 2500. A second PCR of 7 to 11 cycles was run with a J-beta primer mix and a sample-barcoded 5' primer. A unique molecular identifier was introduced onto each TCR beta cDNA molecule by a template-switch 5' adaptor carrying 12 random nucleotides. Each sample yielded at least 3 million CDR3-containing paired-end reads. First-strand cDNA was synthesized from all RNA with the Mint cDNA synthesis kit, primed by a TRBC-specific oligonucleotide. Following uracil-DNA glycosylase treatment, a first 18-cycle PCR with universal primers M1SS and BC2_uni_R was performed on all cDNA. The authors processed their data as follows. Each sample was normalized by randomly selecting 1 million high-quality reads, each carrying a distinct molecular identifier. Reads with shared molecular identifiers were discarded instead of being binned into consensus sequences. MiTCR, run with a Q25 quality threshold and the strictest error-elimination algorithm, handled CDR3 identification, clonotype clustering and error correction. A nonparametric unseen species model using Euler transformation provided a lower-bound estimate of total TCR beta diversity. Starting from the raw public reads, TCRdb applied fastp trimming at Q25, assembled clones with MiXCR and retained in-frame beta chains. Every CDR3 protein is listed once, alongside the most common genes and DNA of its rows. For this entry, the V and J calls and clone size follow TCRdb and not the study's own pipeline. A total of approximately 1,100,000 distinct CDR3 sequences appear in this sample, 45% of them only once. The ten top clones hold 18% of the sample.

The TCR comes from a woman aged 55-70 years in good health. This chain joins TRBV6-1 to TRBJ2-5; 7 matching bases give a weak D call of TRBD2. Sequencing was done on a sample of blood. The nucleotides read TGTACCAGCAGCGGGACACTCAAAGAGACCCAGTACTTC. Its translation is CTSSGTLKETQYF.